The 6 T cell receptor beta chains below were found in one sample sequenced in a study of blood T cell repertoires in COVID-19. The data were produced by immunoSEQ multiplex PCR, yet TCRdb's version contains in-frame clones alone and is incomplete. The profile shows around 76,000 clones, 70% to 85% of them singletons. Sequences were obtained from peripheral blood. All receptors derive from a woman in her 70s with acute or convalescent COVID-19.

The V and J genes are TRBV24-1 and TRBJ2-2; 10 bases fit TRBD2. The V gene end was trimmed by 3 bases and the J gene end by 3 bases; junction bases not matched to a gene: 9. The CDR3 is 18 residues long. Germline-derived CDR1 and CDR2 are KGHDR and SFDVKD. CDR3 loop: CATSDEKREGLDTGELFF. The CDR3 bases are TGTGCCACCAGTGATGAAAAGCGGGAGGGCCTTGACACCGGGGAGCTGTTTTTT.

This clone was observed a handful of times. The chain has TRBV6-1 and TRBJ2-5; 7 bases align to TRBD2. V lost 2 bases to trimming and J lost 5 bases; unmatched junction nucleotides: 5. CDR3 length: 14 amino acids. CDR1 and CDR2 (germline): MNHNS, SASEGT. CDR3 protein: CASSEPGGDETQYF. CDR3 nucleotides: TGTGCCAGCAGTGAACCGGGAGGAGATGAGACCCAGTACTTC.

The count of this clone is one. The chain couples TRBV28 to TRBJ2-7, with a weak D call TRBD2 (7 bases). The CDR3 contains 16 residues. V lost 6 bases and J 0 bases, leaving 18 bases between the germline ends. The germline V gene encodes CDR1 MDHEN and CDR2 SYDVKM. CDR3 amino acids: CASSELGGVSSYEQYF. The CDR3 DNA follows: TGTGCCAGCAGCGAGCTAGGGGGGGTGAGCTCCTACGAGCAGTACTTC.

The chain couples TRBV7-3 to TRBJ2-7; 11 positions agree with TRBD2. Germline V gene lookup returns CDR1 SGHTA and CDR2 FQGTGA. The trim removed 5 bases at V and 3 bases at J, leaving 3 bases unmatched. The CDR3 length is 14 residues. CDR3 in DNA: TGTGCCAGCAGCCGAACTAGCGGGAGCTACGAGCAGTACTTC. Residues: CASSRTSGSYEQYF. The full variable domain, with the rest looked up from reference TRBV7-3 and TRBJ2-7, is GAGVSQTPSNKVTEKGKYVELRCDPISGHTALYWYRQSLGQGPEFLIYFQGTGAADDSGLPNDRFFAVRPEGSVSTLKIQRTERGDSAVYLCASSRTSGSYEQYFGPGTRLTVT.

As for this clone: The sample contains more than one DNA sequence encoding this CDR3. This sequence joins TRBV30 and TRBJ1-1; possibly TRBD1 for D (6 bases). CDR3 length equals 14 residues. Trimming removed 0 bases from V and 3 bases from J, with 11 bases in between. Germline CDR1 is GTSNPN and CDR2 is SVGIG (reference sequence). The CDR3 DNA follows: TGTGCCTGGAGTGTAACACAGGGCTACACTGAAGCTTTCTTT. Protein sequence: CAWSVTQGYTEAFF.

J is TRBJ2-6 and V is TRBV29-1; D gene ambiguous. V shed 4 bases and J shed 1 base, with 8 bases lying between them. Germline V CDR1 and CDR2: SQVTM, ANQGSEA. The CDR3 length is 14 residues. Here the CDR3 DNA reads TGCAGCGTTGCTGAGGCTTCTGGGGCCAACGTCCTGACTTTC. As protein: CSVAEASGANVLTF.